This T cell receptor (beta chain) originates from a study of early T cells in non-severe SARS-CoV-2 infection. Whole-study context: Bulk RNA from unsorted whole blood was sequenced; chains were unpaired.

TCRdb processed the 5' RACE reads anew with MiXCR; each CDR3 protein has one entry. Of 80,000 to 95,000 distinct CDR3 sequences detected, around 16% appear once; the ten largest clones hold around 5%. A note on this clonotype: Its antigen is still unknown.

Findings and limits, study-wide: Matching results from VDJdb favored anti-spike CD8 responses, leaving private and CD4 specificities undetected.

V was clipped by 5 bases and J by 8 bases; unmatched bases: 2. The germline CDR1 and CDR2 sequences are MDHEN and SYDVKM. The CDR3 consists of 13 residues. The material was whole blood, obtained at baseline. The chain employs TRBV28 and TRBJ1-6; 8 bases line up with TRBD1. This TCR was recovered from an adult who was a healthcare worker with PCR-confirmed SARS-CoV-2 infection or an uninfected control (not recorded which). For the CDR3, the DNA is TGTGCCAGCAGTGCAGGGGGCTATTCACCCCTCCACTTT. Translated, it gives CASSAGGYSPLHF. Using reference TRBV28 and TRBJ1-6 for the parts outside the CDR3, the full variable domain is DVKVTQSSRYLVKRTGEKVFLECVQDMDHENMFWYRQDPGLGLRLIYFSYDVKMKEKGDIPEGYSVSREKKERFSLILESASTNQTSMYLCASSAGGYSPLHFGNGTRLTVT.